The present T cell receptor (beta chain) was sequenced within a study of blood T cell repertoires in COVID-19. Study-wide context: COVID-19 samples collected from the United States, Italy and Spain covered acute and convalescent phases.

The age range of participants was 18 to 89 years, with residence in under 25 US areas. Researchers sorted participants into cohorts using their self-reported clinical history. The CDR3 spans 13 residues. The V gene's germline CDR1 is SGHVS and CDR2 FQNEAQ. After removal of 5 bases from V and 7 bases from J, the junction contained 7 bases not matched to a gene. The repertoire was sequenced with immunoSEQ multiplex PCR; TCRdb's copy has only in-frame clones and lacks some. In the table there are around 140,000 clones, about 87% of which are singletons. The origin of this receptor is a man aged 55 to 69 who had recovered from COVID-19. The rearrangement uses TRBV7-8 and TRBJ1-1; 7 nucleotides line up with TRBD1. Input material: PBMCs or T cells enriched from blood (not recorded which). CDR3 sequence (DNA): TGTGCCAGCAGCACCAGACAGGGAGGTGAAGCTTTCTTT. Its protein is CASSTRQGGEAFF. The whole variable domain, remainder taken from reference TRBV7-8 and TRBJ1-1, is GAGVSQSPRYKVAKRGQDVALRCDPISGHVSLFWYQQALGQGPEFLTYFQNEAQLDKSGLPSDRFFAERPEGSVSTLKIQRTQQEDSAVYLCASSTRQGGEAFFGQGTRLTVV.